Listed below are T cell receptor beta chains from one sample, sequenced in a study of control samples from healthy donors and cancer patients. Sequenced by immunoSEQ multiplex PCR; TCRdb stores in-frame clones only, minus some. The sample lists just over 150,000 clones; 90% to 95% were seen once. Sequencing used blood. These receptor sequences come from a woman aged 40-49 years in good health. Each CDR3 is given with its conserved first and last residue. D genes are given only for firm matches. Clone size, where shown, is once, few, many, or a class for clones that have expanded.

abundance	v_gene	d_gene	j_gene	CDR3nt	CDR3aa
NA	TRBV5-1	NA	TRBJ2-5	TGCGCCAGCAGCTTCCGGGACATCCAAGAGACCCAGTACTTC	CASSFRDIQETQYF
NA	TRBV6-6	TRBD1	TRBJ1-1	TGTGCCAGCAGCCCGGGACAGGGGAACACTGAAGCTTTCTTT	CASSPGQGNTEAFF
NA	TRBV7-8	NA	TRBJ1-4	TGTGCCAGCAGCCAAGATAGGTGGGGGCCGGAGGAAAAACTGTTTTTT	CASSQDRWGPEEKLFF
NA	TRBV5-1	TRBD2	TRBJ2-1	TGCGCCAGCATTCCCTCCTCCGGAGGGGAGGGTGAGCAGTTCTTC	CASIPSSGGEGEQFF
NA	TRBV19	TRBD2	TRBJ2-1	TGTGCCAGTAGGCTAGCGGGGGGGAGTGAGCAGTTCTTC	CASRLAGGSEQFF
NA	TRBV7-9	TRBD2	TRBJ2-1	TGTGCCAGCAGCTTAGAAAGGGATAGCGGGGGATACAATGAGCAGTTCTTC	CASSLERDSGGYNEQFF
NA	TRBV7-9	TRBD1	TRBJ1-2	TGTGCCAGCAGCCCCGGGACAGGCCTAACTAACTATGGCTACACCTTC	CASSPGTGLTNYGYTF
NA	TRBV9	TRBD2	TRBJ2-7	TGTGCCAGCAGCGCTAGACTAGCGGGAGGGTTCTACGAGCAGTACTTC	CASSARLAGGFYEQYF
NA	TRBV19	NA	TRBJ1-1	TGTGCCAGTAGCCCTCGGGTAACTGAAGCTTTCTTT	CASSPRVTEAFF
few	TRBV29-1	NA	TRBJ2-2	TGCAGCGGCCAGAGGGAGTACACCGGGGAGCTGTTTTTT	CSGQREYTGELFF
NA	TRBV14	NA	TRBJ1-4	TGTGCCAGCAGCCAAGAGCGGGACCTCATCGCAACTAATGAAAAACTGTTTTTT	CASSQERDLIATNEKLFF
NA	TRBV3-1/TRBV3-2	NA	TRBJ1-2	TGTGCCAGCAGCCCTTCCAGGCGGGCCTATGGCTACACCTTC	CASSPSRRAYGYTF
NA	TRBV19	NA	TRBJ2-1	TGTGCCAGTAGTATACTGTTACAGGGAGTCCACAATGAGCAGTTCTTC	CASSILLQGVHNEQFF
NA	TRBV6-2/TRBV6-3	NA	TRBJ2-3	TGTGCCAGCAGTTACTCATATACGCAGTATTTT	CASSYSYTQYF
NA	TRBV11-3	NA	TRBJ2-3	TGTGCCAGCAGCTGGGTGGGAGCCGCAGATACGCAGTATTTT	CASSWVGAADTQYF
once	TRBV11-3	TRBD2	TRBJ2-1	TGTGCCAGCAGCTTTAGCGGGGGGCGTTACAATGAGCAGTTCTTC	CASSFSGGRYNEQFF
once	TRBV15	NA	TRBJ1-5	TGTGCCACCAGCAGAGGGACGTACCAGCCCCAGCATTTT	CATSRGTYQPQHF
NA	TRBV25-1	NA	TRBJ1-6	TGTGCCAGCAGTGAATTCGGGAACACCTATAATTCACCCCTCCACTTT	CASSEFGNTYNSPLHF
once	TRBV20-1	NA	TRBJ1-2	TGCAGTGCTAGTCCTCTTAACTATGGCTACACCTTC	CSASPLNYGYTF
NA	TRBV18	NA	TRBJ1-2	TGTGCCAGCTCACCCGAGGTAAACCGCGGCTACACCTTC	CASSPEVNRGYTF
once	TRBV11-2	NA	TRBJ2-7	TGTGCCAGCAGCTTAACAGGGGAGGTCGGCGAGCAGTACTTC	CASSLTGEVGEQYF
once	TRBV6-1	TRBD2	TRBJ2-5	TGTGCCAGCAGTGTAGTTAGCGGGCCCAACCAAGAGACCCAGTACTTC	CASSVVSGPNQETQYF
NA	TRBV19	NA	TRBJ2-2	TGTGCCAGTAGTGCCGGGACCGATAACACCGGGGAGCTGTTTTTT	CASSAGTDNTGELFF
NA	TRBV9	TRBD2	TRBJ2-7	TGTGCCAGCAGCGTAGTCCCTAGCGGGGTTACCACCTACGAGCAGTACTTC	CASSVVPSGVTTYEQYF
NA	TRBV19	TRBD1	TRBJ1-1	TGTGCCAGTAGTATAGGACAGGGTGAAGCTTTCTTT	CASSIGQGEAFF
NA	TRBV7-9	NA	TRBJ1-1	TGTGCCAGCAGCTTAAGTCCAGACAGGAGACTGAACACTGAAGCTTTCTTT	CASSLSPDRRLNTEAFF
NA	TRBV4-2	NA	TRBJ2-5	TGTGCCAGCAGCCAAGGAGGGACACAGAAAGAGACCCAGTACTTC	CASSQGGTQKETQYF
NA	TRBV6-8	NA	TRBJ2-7	TGTGCCAGCAGTTACCTTCGCCGGGGTCCAGAGGGTTACGAGCAGTACTTC	CASSYLRRGPEGYEQYF
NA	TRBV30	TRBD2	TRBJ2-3	TGTGCCTGGAGTGCAGGGACCGCGGGGGGAGATACGCAGTATTTT	CAWSAGTAGGDTQYF
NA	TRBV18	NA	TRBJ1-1	TGTGCCAGCTCACCCGGACAAAACACTGAAGCTTTCTTT	CASSPGQNTEAFF
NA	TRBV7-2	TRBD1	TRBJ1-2	TGTGCCAGCAGCTTTGTAGGAGGGGGCGGGGATGGCTACACCTTC	CASSFVGGGGDGYTF
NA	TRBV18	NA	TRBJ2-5	TGTGCCAGCTCAACAGCGGTACGGGGCCAAGAGACCCAGTACTTC	CASSTAVRGQETQYF
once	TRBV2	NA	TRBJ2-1	TGTGCCAGCATTTTTGGCGGAGGATTCAATGAGCAGTTCTTC	CASIFGGGFNEQFF
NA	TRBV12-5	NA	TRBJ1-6	TGTGCTAGTGGTTTGGTTCAAGTCAGCTCCTATAATTCACCCCTCCACTTT	CASGLVQVSSYNSPLHF
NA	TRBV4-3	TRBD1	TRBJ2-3	TGCGCCAGCAGCCAAGCGACAGGGAATCGTGGGGATACGCAGTATTTT	CASSQATGNRGDTQYF
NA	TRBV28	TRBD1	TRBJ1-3	TGTGCCAGCAGTTTCGGAGGACAGGGGACGGACACCATATATTTT	CASSFGGQGTDTIYF
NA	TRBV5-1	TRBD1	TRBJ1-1	TGCGCCAGCAGCTTGGATGGTCAGGGGGCCAGTAGGGCTTTCTTT	CASSLDGQGASRAFF